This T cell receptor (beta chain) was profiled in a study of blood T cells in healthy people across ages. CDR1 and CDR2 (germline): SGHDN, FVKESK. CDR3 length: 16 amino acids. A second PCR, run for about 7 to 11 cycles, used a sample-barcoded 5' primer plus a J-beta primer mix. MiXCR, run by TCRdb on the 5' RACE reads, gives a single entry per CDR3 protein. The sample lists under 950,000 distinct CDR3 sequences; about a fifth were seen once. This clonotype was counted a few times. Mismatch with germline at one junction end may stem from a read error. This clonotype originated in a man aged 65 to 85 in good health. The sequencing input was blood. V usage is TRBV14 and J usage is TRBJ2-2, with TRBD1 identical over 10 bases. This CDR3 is CASSHRTGGNTGELFF. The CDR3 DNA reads TGCGCCAGCAGCCACAGGACAGGGGGAAATACCGGGGAGCTGTTTTTT.